These 20 T cell receptor beta chains share one sample of origin, sequenced in a study of control samples from healthy donors and cancer patients. The assay was immunoSEQ multiplex PCR, and TCRdb's table has in-frame clones only and misses some. Found here are approximately 69,000 clones, around 90% of them singletons; the top ten hold 5% to 6.5%. The sequenced material came from PBMCs. Every receptor here comes from a man aged 55 to 70 with colorectal cancer.

The rearrangement joins TRBV5-8 to TRBJ1-5, with a tentative D call TRBD1 (6 bases). V lost 1 base, J lost 6 bases, and 11 bases lay in between. Germline lookup yields CDR1 SGHTS and CDR2 YDEGEE. This CDR3 region has 14 residues. The CDR3 sequence: CASSLSGGGQPQHF. The CDR3 region has the DNA TGTGCCAGCAGCTTGTCCGGGGGCGGTCAGCCCCAGCATTTT. The variable domain in full, with the rest retrieved from reference TRBV5-8 and TRBJ1-5, is EAGVTQSPTHLIKTRGQQATLRCSPISGHTSVYWYQQALGLGLQFLLWYDEGEERNRGNFPPRFSGRQFPNYSSELNVNALELEDSALYLCASSLSGGGQPQHFGDGTRLSIL.

V gene TRBV7-6 combines with J gene TRBJ1-6; 7 bases fit TRBD1. V gave up 5 bases and J gave up 0 bases; unmatched junction bases: 4. CDR3 length equals 16 residues. Germline CDR1 is SGHVS and CDR2 is FNYEAQ. DNA of the CDR3: TGTGCCAGCAGCCCCCAGGGGGGCTCCTATAATTCACCCCTCCACTTT. Its protein product is CASSPQGGSYNSPLHF.

This chain connects TRBV7-8 to TRBJ2-1; no definite D call. CDR1 and CDR2 (germline): SGHVS, FQNEAQ. This CDR3 region has 15 residues. The V end was cut by 5 bases, the J end by 2 bases, with 13 bases between. CDR3 in DNA: TGTGCCAGCAGCCCCGGTGATAGCCCCTACAATGAGCAGTTCTTC. Protein: CASSPGDSPYNEQFF.

This chain connects TRBV7-8 to TRBJ2-5; the match to TRBD2 covers 7 bases. The germline V gene encodes CDR1 SGHVS and CDR2 FQNEAQ. The CDR3 loop spans 16 amino acids. Losses at the gene ends were 1 base for V and 4 bases for J; bases not matched to a gene: 9. The CDR3 DNA reads TGTGCCAGCAGCTTAGAACTGTGGGGAGGGAGAGAGACCCAGTACTTC. It translates to CASSLELWGGRETQYF.

The rearrangement uses TRBV12-3 or TRBV12-4 and TRBJ2-2; D not certain. This CDR3 comprises 11 residues. Between the trimmed V and J ends, which lost 4 bases and 3 bases, there was a span of 0 bases. The CDR3 DNA sequence: TGTGCCAGCAGTTACACCGGGGAGCTGTTTTTT. Translating gives CASSYTGELFF.

The chain combines TRBV2 with TRBJ1-5; D is unclear. V was pared by 3 bases and J by 5 bases, with 8 bases between. Germline CDR1 reads SNHLY; CDR2 reads FYNNEI. The CDR3 is made up of 13 amino acids. The CDR3 reads CASSDGGHQPQHF. In DNA form, the CDR3 reads TGTGCCAGCAGTGATGGAGGGCATCAGCCCCAGCATTTT.

J is TRBJ1-1 and V is TRBV29-1, with unresolved D. V gave up 4 bases and J gave up 0 bases, with 12 bases separating them. This CDR3 is built from 14 residues. Germline V CDR1 and CDR2: SQVTM, ANQGSEA. CDR3 nucleotide sequence: TGCAGCGTTGTGCCGTCACAAGTGAACACTGAAGCTTTCTTT. As protein: CSVVPSQVNTEAFF.

This chain links TRBV10-2 with TRBJ2-7, with a possible D match to TRBD2 (6 bases). V was trimmed by 5 bases and J by 4 bases, leaving 18 bases between them. The V gene's germline CDR1 is WSHSY and CDR2 SAAADI. The CDR3 sequence is 15 residues long. The CDR3 sequence: CASSTTGLKSYEQYF. Here the CDR3 DNA reads TGCGCCAGCAGTACTACGGGACTGAAAAGTTACGAGCAGTACTTC.

This chain uses TRBV4-2 with TRBJ2-7; D remains unclear. Germline V gene sequence: CDR1 LGHNA, CDR2 YNFKEQ. The CDR3 spans 15 residues. Trimming pared 1 base from V and 0 bases from J, leaving 10 bases between. CDR3 sequence: CASSQGPDRSYEQYF. CDR3 bases: TGTGCCAGCAGCCAAGGCCCGGACCGCTCCTACGAGCAGTACTTC.

V is TRBV6-5 and J is TRBJ2-7; 9 bases line up with TRBD2. The germline CDR1 and CDR2 sequences are MNHEY and SVGAGI. This CDR3 region has 15 residues. V was clipped by 2 bases and J by 1 base; unmatched bases: 3. The CDR3 loop is CASSYGLAGSYEQYF. In DNA form, the CDR3 reads TGTGCCAGCAGTTACGGGCTAGCGGGGTCCTACGAGCAGTACTTC.

This clone has a single count. V usage is TRBV7-3 and J usage is TRBJ2-1; 11 bases fit TRBD2. In germline, CDR1 is SGHTA, CDR2 FQGTGA. J gave up 3 bases and V 5 bases, and 3 bases lay outside the gene matches. The length of the CDR3 is 15 residues. CDR3: CASSISGGDYNEQFF. In nucleotides, the CDR3 is TGTGCCAGCAGCATTAGCGGGGGGGACTACAATGAGCAGTTCTTC.

This chain joins TRBV19 and TRBJ2-5, with TRBD1 as a possible D gene (5 bases). The CDR3 length is 14 residues. V lost 4 bases to trimming and J lost 7 bases, with 16 bases between them. Germline V gives CDR1 LNHDA, CDR2 SQIVND (reference sequence). In DNA form, the CDR3 reads TGTGCCAGTAGTAACCAGGGCGATCGGGTGACCCAGTACTTC. Translated, it gives CASSNQGDRVTQYF.

The chain is built from TRBV14 and TRBJ2-2; D is ambiguous. Deletions cut 7 bases from V and 1 base from J, with 10 bases between. Germline CDR1 and CDR2: SGHDN and FVKESK. There are 14 residues in the CDR3. The CDR3 loop reads CASTVAQNTGELFF. In DNA, the CDR3 is TGTGCCAGCACGGTGGCACAGAACACCGGGGAGCTGTTTTTT.

The chain uses TRBV2 and TRBJ2-5; TRBD2 matches at 7 bases. CDR3 length: 15 amino acids. V was pared by 4 bases and J by 4 bases, with 9 bases of the junction left unmatched. Germline values: CDR1 SNHLY, CDR2 FYNNEI. The CDR3 spells CASSGGRARGETQYF. The CDR3 DNA reads TGTGCCAGCAGTGGAGGGAGGGCTAGGGGAGAGACCCAGTACTTC.

This chain uses TRBV4-3 with TRBJ2-1; D gene uncertain. The CDR3 is made up of 15 amino acids. In germline, CDR1 is LGHNA, CDR2 YSLEER. Trimming stripped 0 bases from V and 5 bases from J, with 11 bases between. Written as DNA, the CDR3 is TGCGCCAGCAGCCAAGAGACTTGGTCTGACAATGAGCAGTTCTTC. This translates into CASSQETWSDNEQFF.

The V gene is TRBV4-3, the J gene TRBJ2-5, with TRBD1 as a possible D gene (6 bases). Per germline, CDR1 LGHNA and CDR2 YSLEER. CDR3 length: 14 amino acids. V was shortened by 4 bases and J by 7 bases, with 16 bases between the two germline ends. The CDR3 sequence: CASSPDSQTVTQYF. The CDR3 nucleotides read TGCGCCAGCAGCCCGGACAGCCAGACGGTGACCCAGTACTTC.

Concerning this clone itself: At one end, the junction sequence differs from germline, possibly due to a read error. The V and J genes are TRBV28 and TRBJ1-5; 7 positions match TRBD1. Germline loops: CDR1 MDHEN, CDR2 SYDVKM. The CDR3 is 14 residues long. The DNA of the CDR3 is TGTGCCAGCAGTACGGGGACAGTGAATCGGCCCCAGCATTTT. It encodes CASSTGTVNRPQHF.

The chain combines TRBV5-5 with TRBJ2-3; D gene uncertain. Germline V gene data show CDR1 as SGHKS and CDR2 as YYEKEE (reference sequence). V lost 4 bases and J lost 0, with 6 bases in between. The CDR3 is made up of 13 amino acids. As DNA, the CDR3 is TGTGCCAGCAGCCATCAGAGCACAGATACGCAGTATTTT. It codes for CASSHQSTDTQYF.

The V and J genes are TRBV5-4 and TRBJ2-5, with 10 positions matching TRBD2. Germline trimming cut 0 bases from V and 1 base from J; bases unmatched to any gene: 6. This CDR3 spans 17 amino acids. Germline V CDR1 and CDR2: SGHNT, YYREEE (reference sequence). In DNA, the CDR3 is TGTGCCAGCAGCTTGGTAGGCCTAGCGGGGGCCCAAGAGACCCAGTACTTC. Amino acid sequence: CASSLVGLAGAQETQYF.

The CDR3 region is CASSASQNRGRTSFF. CDR3 DNA sequence: TGTGCCAGCAGCGCAAGCCAAAACAGGGGGCGCACGTCTTTCTTT. This rearrangement joins TRBV7-2 to TRBJ1-1; TRBD1 aligns across 9 bases. V shed 5 bases, J shed 12 bases, and the junction held 16 bases outside the gene matches. Looked up from germline, CDR1 is SGHTA and CDR2 is FQGNSA. CDR3 size: 15 residues.